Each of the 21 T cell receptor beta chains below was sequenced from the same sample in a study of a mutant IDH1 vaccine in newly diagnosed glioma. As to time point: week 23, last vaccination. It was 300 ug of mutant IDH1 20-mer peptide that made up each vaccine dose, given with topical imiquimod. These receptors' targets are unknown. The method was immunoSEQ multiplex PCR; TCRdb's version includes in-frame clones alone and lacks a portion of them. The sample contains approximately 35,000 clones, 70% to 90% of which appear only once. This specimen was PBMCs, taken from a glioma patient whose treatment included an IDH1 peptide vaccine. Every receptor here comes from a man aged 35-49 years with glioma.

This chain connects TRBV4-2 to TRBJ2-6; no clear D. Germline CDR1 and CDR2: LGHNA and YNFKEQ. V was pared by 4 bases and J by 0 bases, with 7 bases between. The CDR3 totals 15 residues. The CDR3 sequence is CASSRLDSGANVLTF. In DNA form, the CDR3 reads TGTGCCAGCAGCCGTCTGGACTCTGGGGCCAACGTCCTGACTTTC.

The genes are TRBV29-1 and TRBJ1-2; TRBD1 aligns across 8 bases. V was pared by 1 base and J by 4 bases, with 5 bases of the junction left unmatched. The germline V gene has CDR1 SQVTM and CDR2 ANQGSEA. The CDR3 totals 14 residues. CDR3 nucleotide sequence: TGCAGCGTTGAAGTGAACAGGGGGGCCTATGGCTACACCTTC. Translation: CSVEVNRGAYGYTF.

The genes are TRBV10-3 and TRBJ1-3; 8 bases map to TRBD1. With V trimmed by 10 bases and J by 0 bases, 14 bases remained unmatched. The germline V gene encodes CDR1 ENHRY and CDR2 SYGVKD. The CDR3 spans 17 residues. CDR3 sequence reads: CATRPHKTGASGNTIYF. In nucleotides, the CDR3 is TGTGCCACCAGACCGCACAAGACAGGGGCCTCTGGAAACACCATATATTTT.

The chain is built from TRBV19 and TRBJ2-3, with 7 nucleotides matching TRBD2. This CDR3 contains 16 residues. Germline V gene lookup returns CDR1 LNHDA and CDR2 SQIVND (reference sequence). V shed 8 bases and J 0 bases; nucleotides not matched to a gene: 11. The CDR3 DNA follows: TGTGCCAGTCGGGCGGGGACTACCACTAGCACAGATACGCAGTATTTT. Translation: CASRAGTTTSTDTQYF.

The chain's CDR3 is CASSRQTGGMEKLFF. In DNA, the CDR3 is TGCGCCAGCAGCCGACAGACAGGGGGTATGGAAAAACTGTTTTTT. The chain links TRBV4-3 to TRBJ1-4; 9 bases agree with TRBD1. CDR1 and CDR2 (germline): LGHNA, YSLEER. The CDR3 loop spans 15 amino acids. V was pared by 4 bases and J by 8 bases, with 8 bases of the junction left unmatched.

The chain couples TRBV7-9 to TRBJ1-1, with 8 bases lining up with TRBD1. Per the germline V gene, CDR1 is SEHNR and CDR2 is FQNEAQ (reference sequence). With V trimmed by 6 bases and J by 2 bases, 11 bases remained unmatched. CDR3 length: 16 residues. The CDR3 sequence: CASRPRIQGDNTEAFF. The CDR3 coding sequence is TGTGCCAGCAGACCGAGAATACAGGGGGACAACACTGAAGCTTTCTTT.

CDR3 nucleotide sequence: TGTGCCAGCAGTTTAGTTGGCTACGAGCAGTACGTC. This encodes CASSLVGYEQYV. The chain joins TRBV2 to TRBJ2-7; D unclear. Germline V lookup: CDR1 SNHLY, CDR2 FYNNEI. V lost 5 bases and J lost 3, with 8 bases in between. This CDR3 contains 12 residues.

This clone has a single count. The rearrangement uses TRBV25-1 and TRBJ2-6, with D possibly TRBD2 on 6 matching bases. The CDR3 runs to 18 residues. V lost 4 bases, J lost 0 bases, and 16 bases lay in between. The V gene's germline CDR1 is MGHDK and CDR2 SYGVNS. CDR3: CASSGFGTAASGANVLTF. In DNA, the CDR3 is TGTGCCAGCAGTGGGTTTGGGACTGCCGCCTCTGGGGCCAACGTCCTGACTTTC.

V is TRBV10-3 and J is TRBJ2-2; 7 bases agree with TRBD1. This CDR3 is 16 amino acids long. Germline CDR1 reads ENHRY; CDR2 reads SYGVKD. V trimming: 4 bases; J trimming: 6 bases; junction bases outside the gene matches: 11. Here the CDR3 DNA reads TGTGCCATCAGTGCCGCCGGGACAGCCATTTCCGGGGAGCTGTTTTTT. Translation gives CAISAAGTAISGELFF.

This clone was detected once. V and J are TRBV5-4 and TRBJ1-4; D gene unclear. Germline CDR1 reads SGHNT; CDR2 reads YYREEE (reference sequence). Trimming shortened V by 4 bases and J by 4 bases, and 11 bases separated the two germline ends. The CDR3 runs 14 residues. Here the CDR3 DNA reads TGTGCCAGCAGCCAGGACTTGCTTAATGAAAAACTGTTTTTT. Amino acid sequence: CASSQDLLNEKLFF.

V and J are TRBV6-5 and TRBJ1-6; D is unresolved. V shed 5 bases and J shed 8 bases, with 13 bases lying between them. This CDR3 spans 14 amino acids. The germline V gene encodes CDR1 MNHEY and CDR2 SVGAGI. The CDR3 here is CASSELRYHSPLHF. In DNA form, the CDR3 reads TGTGCCAGCAGTGAGCTCCGTTACCATTCACCCCTCCACTTT.

In DNA, the CDR3 is TGTGCCAGCAGGACTAGGACTAGCGGGAGGGCCCACAATGAGCAGTTCTTC. It specifies CASRTRTSGRAHNEQFF. The genes are TRBV28 and TRBJ2-1; 15 positions agree with TRBD2. The CDR3 length is 17 residues. Per the germline V gene, CDR1 is MDHEN and CDR2 is SYDVKM. The J segment lost 5 bases and the V segment lost 6 bases, leaving 8 bases of the junction unmatched.

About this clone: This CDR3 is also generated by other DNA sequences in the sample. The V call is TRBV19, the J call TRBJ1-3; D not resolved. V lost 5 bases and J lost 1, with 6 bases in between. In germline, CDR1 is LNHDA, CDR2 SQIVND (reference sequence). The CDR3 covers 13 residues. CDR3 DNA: TGTGCCAGTAGTCTCGGATCTGGAAACACCATATATTTT. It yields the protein CASSLGSGNTIYF.

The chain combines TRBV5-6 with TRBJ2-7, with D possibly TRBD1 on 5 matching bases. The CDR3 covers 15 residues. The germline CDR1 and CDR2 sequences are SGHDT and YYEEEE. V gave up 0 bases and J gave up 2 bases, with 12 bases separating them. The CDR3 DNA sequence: TGTGCCAGCAGCTTGGAGGGCAGGGCGGCCTACGAGCAGTACTTC. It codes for CASSLEGRAAYEQYF.

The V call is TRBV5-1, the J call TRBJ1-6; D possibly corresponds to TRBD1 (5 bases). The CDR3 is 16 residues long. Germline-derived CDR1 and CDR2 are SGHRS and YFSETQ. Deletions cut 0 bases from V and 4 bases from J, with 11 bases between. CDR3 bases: TGCGCCAGCAGCTTGGGAAGACAGATGTATAATTCACCCCTCCACTTT. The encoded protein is CASSLGRQMYNSPLHF.

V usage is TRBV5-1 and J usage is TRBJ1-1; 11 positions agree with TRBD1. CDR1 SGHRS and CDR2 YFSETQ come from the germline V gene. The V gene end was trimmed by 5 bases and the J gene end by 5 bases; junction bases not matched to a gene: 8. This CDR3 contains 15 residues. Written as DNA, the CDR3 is TGCGCCAGCAGTGTGGACAGGGGGCAGGTGACTGAAGCTTTCTTT. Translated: CASSVDRGQVTEAFF.

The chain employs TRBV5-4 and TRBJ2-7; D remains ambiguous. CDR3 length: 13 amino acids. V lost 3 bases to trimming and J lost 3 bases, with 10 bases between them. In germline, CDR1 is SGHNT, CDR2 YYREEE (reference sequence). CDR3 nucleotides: TGTGCCAGCAGCTCAAAGTGGTTCTACGAGCAGTACGTC. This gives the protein CASSSKWFYEQYV.

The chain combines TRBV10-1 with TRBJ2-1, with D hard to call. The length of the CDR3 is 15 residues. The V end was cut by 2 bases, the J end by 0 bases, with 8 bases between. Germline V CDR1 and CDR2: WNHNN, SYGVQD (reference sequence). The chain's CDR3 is CASSESWSSYNEQFF. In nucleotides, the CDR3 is TGCGCCAGCAGTGAGAGTTGGAGCTCCTACAATGAGCAGTTCTTC.

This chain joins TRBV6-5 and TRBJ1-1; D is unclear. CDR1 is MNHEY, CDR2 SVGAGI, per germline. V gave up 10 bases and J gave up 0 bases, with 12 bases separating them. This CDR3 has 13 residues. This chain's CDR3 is CATREIMNTEAFF. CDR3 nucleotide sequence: TGTGCCACCCGGGAGATTATGAACACTGAAGCTTTCTTT.

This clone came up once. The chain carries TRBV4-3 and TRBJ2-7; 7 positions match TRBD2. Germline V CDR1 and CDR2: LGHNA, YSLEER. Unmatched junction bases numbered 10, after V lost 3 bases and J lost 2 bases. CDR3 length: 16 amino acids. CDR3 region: CASSHDRASGAYEQYF. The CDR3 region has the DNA TGCGCCAGCAGCCACGATCGGGCTAGCGGAGCCTACGAGCAGTACTTC.

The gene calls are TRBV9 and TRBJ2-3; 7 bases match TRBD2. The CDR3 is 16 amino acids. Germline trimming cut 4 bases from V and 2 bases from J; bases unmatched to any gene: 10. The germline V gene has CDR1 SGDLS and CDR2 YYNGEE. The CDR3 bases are TGTGCCAGCAGCCCAAGGGGAGGGGCCTTCACAGATACGCAGTATTTT. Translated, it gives CASSPRGGAFTDTQYF.